One sample yielded the 26 T cell receptor beta chains listed below, sequenced in a study of post-analysis software for immune sequencing data. Overall study results and limits: With TRBV5-6, TRBV5-1 and TRBV20-1 included, about 5 TRBV segments were more frequent in patients than in controls.

For these TCRs, the target antigens are not known. The TCR beta cDNA libraries carried unique molecular identifiers. One entry per CDR3 protein, called by TCRdb with MiXCR from the PCR reads. Of 600,000 to 750,000 distinct CDR3 sequences listed, 59% were seen once; the top ten hold 11%. The sample consisted of blood. These receptors all stem from a girl aged 2 to 9 with multiple sclerosis.

The V call is TRBV4-2, the J call TRBJ2-3, with a tentative D call TRBD2 (5 bases). The germline V and J ends were trimmed by 0 bases and 5 bases, with 12 bases remaining between them. Germline loops: CDR1 LGHNA, CDR2 YNFKEQ. This CDR3 has 15 amino acids. Written as DNA, the CDR3 is TGTGCCAGCAGCCAAGAGAGGTTCCGGGAAGATACGCAGTATTTT. This sequence encodes CASSQERFREDTQYF.

The chain is built from TRBV4-3 and TRBJ1-1; D call uncertain. V was cut by 4 bases and J by 1 base, with 13 bases left in between. The CDR3 totals 15 residues. Germline V lookup: CDR1 LGHNA, CDR2 YSLEER. CDR3 residues: CASSPKVAGNTEAFF. The CDR3 DNA sequence: TGCGCCAGCAGCCCCAAGGTCGCGGGGAACACTGAAGCTTTCTTT.

The chain carries TRBV5-1 and TRBJ1-1; D gene unclear. The CDR3 has 14 amino acids. The germline gives CDR1 SGHRS, CDR2 YFSETQ. V dropped 2 bases and J dropped 3 bases, with 11 bases sitting between them. The CDR3 DNA is TGCGCCAGCAGCTTCCCAGGCGGGGACACTGAAGCTTTCTTT. It specifies CASSFPGGDTEAFF.

V is TRBV2 and J is TRBJ2-7, with D possibly being TRBD1 (6 bases). The V end was cut by 10 bases, the J end by 3 bases, with 19 bases between. Germline values: CDR1 SNHLY, CDR2 FYNNEI. There are 14 residues in the CDR3. CDR3 coding DNA: TGTGCCACGAGGGGCCGACAGGCGCTCTACGAGCAGTACTTC. This gives the protein CATRGRQALYEQYF.

The chain combines TRBV10-3 with TRBJ2-7; 11 bases match TRBD2. This CDR3 region has 17 residues. CDR1 is ENHRY, CDR2 SYGVKD, per germline. Trimming removed 6 bases from V and 2 bases from J; junction bases left unmatched: 12. Here the CDR3 DNA reads TGTGCCATCAGCAGGCTAACCGGGACTAGCGGAACCTACGAGCAGTACTTC. It specifies CAISRLTGTSGTYEQYF.

The chain's CDR3 is CASSYPQGLGEQFF. DNA for the CDR3: TGTGCCAGCAGTTACCCACAAGGACTCGGTGAGCAGTTCTTC. The rearrangement joins TRBV6-2 or TRBV6-3 to TRBJ2-1; the D gene is possibly TRBD2 (5 bases). Between the trimmed V and J ends, which lost 2 bases and 9 bases, there was a span of 14 bases. Germline V gene sequence: CDR1 MNHEY, CDR2 SVGEGT. The CDR3 contains 14 residues.

The chain links TRBV4-1 to TRBJ2-1, with D perhaps TRBD2 (6 bases). Deletions cut 4 bases from V and 4 bases from J, with 14 bases between. Germline values: CDR1 MGHRA, CDR2 YSYEKL. The CDR3 contains 15 residues. CDR3 sequence (DNA): TGCGCCAGCAGCCGGGTCGGGGAGGCTTACAATGAGCAGTTCTTC. Its translation is CASSRVGEAYNEQFF.

This clonotype showed up many times. The CDR3 loop is CASSLARGPGQGNYGYTF. CDR3 in DNA: TGCGCCAGCAGCTTGGCCCGCGGCCCGGGACAGGGTAACTATGGCTACACCTTC. The chain combines TRBV5-1 with TRBJ1-2, with 9 bases that match TRBD1. The V gene end was trimmed by 0 bases and the J gene end by 1 base; junction bases not matched to a gene: 10. In germline, CDR1 is SGHRS, CDR2 YFSETQ. CDR3 length: 18 amino acids.

V gene TRBV2 combines with J gene TRBJ1-1; D unresolved. Germline CDR1 and CDR2: SNHLY and FYNNEI. Trimming removed 3 bases at V and 6 bases at J, with 8 bases between. The CDR3 length is 12 residues. CDR3 loop: CASSDQRPEAFF. The DNA for the CDR3 is TGTGCCAGCAGTGACCAGCGGCCTGAAGCTTTCTTT.

The chain links TRBV6-2 or TRBV6-3 to TRBJ2-7; 9 bases agree with TRBD2. V lost 0 bases, J lost 5 bases, and 8 bases stayed unmatched. There are 16 residues in the CDR3. Germline lookup yields CDR1 MNHEY and CDR2 SVGEGT. CDR3 coding DNA: TGTGCCAGCAGTTACTCCTCGCGGGTAGCGGGAGACGAGCAGTACTTC. Protein sequence: CASSYSSRVAGDEQYF.

The rearrangement links TRBV7-4 to TRBJ1-2; D remains unclear. Between the trimmed V and J ends, which lost 1 base and 8 bases, there was a span of 8 bases. The CDR3 consists of 12 residues. Germline lookup yields CDR1 SGHVT and CDR2 SQSDAQ. In nucleotides, the CDR3 is TGTGCCAGCAGCTTAGATCAGTGGGGCTACACCTTC. Translation gives CASSLDQWGYTF.

The V and J genes are TRBV9 and TRBJ1-2; D is ambiguous. Between the trimmed V and J ends, which lost 0 bases and 4 bases, there was a span of 13 bases. The CDR3 is 15 amino acids. CDR1 and CDR2 (germline): SGDLS, YYNGEE. CDR3 nucleotides: TGTGCCAGCAGCGTAGAAGGGAAGGGCACCTATGGCTACACCTTC. Translating gives CASSVEGKGTYGYTF.

The chain uses TRBV20-1 and TRBJ2-1; TRBD2 aligns across 8 bases. V shed 3 bases, J shed 3 bases, and the junction held 7 bases outside the gene matches. The germline CDR1 and CDR2 sequences are DFQATT and SNEGSKA (reference sequence). The CDR3 has 15 amino acids. The CDR3 DNA reads TGCAGTGCTAGTCCCGGGGGGGGCGGCTACAATGAGCAGTTCTTC. It yields the protein CSASPGGGGYNEQFF.

The DNA for the CDR3 is TGTGCCAGCAGCTTATCACGCTCGAGCTCCTACAATGAGCAGTACTTC. Encoded protein: CASSLSRSSSYNEQYF. The chain links TRBV7-9 to TRBJ2-1, with D unresolved. The J call is doubtful: the DNA matches TRBJ2-7 better. The germline gives CDR1 SEHNR, CDR2 FQNEAQ (reference sequence). The CDR3 has 16 amino acids.

The chain is built from TRBV7-9 and TRBJ2-1; D perhaps matches TRBD2 (5 bases). CDR1 SEHNR and CDR2 FQNEAQ come from the germline V gene (reference sequence). Trimming shortened V by 1 base and J by 9 bases, and 13 bases separated the two germline ends. The CDR3 is 14 amino acids. The CDR3 bases are TGTGCCAGCAGCTTAGTTTCCTCGGCGGGTGAGCAGTTCTTC. Residues: CASSLVSSAGEQFF.

The chain couples TRBV6-1 to TRBJ2-1; D perhaps matches TRBD2 (6 bases). This CDR3 has 12 amino acids. Germline values: CDR1 MNHNS, CDR2 SASEGT. Deletions cut 7 bases from V and 9 bases from J, with 13 bases between. Here the CDR3 DNA reads TGTGCCAGCAAAAGGAGGGCTGGTGAGCAGTTCTTC. Its protein product is CASKRRAGEQFF.

This clonotype was observed a few times. The chain recombines TRBV15 with TRBJ2-1; 10 nucleotides line up with TRBD1. There are 16 residues in the CDR3. Trimming at V came to 0 bases and at J to 8 bases, leaving 7 bases not matched to a gene. Germline CDR1 is LNHNV and CDR2 is YYDKDF (reference sequence). CDR3: CATSRDLGTGADEQFF. CDR3 bases: TGTGCCACCAGCAGAGATCTAGGGACAGGGGCTGATGAGCAGTTCTTC.

This clonotype came up a few times. The genes are TRBV12-3 or TRBV12-4 and TRBJ2-7; D perhaps matches TRBD2 (6 bases). Trimming pared 5 bases from V and 6 bases from J, leaving 29 bases between. There are 18 residues in the CDR3. In nucleotides, the CDR3 is TGTGCCAGCAGTCCCATATTTAATCGGGCGGGATCTCGGGCCGAGCAGTACTTC. Its translation: CASSPIFNRAGSRAEQYF.

This chain uses TRBV12-3 or TRBV12-4 with TRBJ1-1; D gene unclear. The germline V and J ends were trimmed by 7 bases and 3 bases, with 12 bases remaining between them. CDR3 length equals 13 residues. The CDR3 bases are TGTGCCAGCACGGGAGGTGTGCACACTGAAGCTTTCTTT. Its translation is CASTGGVHTEAFF.

The chain employs TRBV29-1 and TRBJ2-3, with unresolved D. The ends were cut back, 1 base at V and 2 bases at J, with 13 bases in the middle. Germline V gene lookup returns CDR1 SQVTM and CDR2 ANQGSEA. The CDR3 covers 15 residues. The CDR3 bases are TGCAGCGTTGAAGGCATGGGCAGCCACACAGATACGCAGTATTTT. It codes for CSVEGMGSHTDTQYF.

The chain employs TRBV7-2 and TRBJ2-2; TRBD2 matches at 9 bases. This CDR3 is built from 15 residues. V was clipped by 5 bases and J by 3 bases; unmatched bases: 4. The germline V gene has CDR1 SGHTA and CDR2 FQGNSA. The DNA for the CDR3 is TGTGCCAGCAGCCTTAGCGGGGGTGACACCGGGGAGCTGTTTTTT. Its protein product is CASSLSGGDTGELFF.

There are a few counts of this clonotype. This chain joins TRBV9 and TRBJ2-3, with TRBD2 matching over 8 bases. Per the germline V gene, CDR1 is SGDLS and CDR2 is YYNGEE. This CDR3 spans 15 amino acids. Unmatched junction bases numbered 6, after V lost 3 bases and J lost 3 bases. The CDR3 DNA follows: TGTGCCAGCAGCGCGAGCGGGAGTAGGACAGATACGCAGTATTTT. Its protein is CASSASGSRTDTQYF. The whole variable domain, remainder taken from reference TRBV9 and TRBJ2-3, is DSGVTQTPKHLITATGQRVTLRCSPRSGDLSVYWYQQSLDQGLQFLIQYYNGEERAKGNILERFSAQQFPDLHSELNLSSLELGDSALYFCASSASGSRTDTQYFGPGTRLTVL.

The V call is TRBV16, the J call TRBJ2-7; 7 nucleotides align to TRBD1. Germline assignment: CDR1 KGHSY and CDR2 FQNENV. V gave up 8 bases and J gave up 4 bases; unmatched junction bases: 8. CDR3 length: 13 amino acids. This CDR3 is CASGKQGSYEQYF. The CDR3 nucleotides are TGTGCCAGCGGTAAACAGGGGTCGTACGAGCAGTACTTC.

This chain connects TRBV28 to TRBJ2-7; D gene unclear. The J call may not be correct, given that the DNA end is closer to TRBJ2-4. Looked up from germline, CDR1 is MDHEN and CDR2 is SYDVKM. This CDR3 is 13 amino acids long. The CDR3 spells CASSLVGRGIQYF. In DNA, the CDR3 is TGTGCCAGCAGTTTAGTGGGTAGAGGCATTCAGTACTTC.

The rearrangement links TRBV12-3 or TRBV12-4 to TRBJ2-1, with a tentative D call TRBD1 (6 bases). The ends were cut back, 6 bases at V and 9 bases at J, with 12 bases in the middle. The CDR3 has 12 residues. The CDR3 DNA reads TGTGCCAGCAGCACACAGGGTCCTGAGCAGTTCTTC. Amino acid sequence: CASSTQGPEQFF.

The sample holds a few counts of this clonotype. This chain joins TRBV9 and TRBJ1-6; D may be TRBD1 (5 bases). CDR3 length: 14 amino acids. Germline V gene lookup returns CDR1 SGDLS and CDR2 YYNGEE. Between the trimmed V and J ends, which lost 4 bases and 10 bases, there was a span of 15 bases. CDR3 region: CASSSQGNMSPLHF. CDR3 DNA sequence: TGTGCCAGCAGCAGCCAGGGAAATATGTCACCCCTCCACTTT.